The 15 T cell receptor beta chains presented below share a single source sample, sequenced in a study of Graves' ophthalmopathy and Graves' hyperthyroidism. Amplification targeted the TCR beta CDR3 regions, with RNA transcripts as the source material. The first round was an RT-PCR with HTBI primers, and the second round was a multiplex PCR. TCRdb analysed the multiplex PCR reads with MiXCR anew, one entry per CDR3 protein. Among roughly 230,000 distinct CDR3 sequences listed, about 22% were seen once. Sequenced material: peripheral blood. The receptors shown here come from a woman between 45 and 60 years old with Graves' ophthalmopathy.

This clonotype has at least ten counts. The V call is TRBV27, the J call TRBJ1-1, with a weak D call TRBD1 (5 bases). CDR3 length: 15 residues. CDR1 is MNHEY, CDR2 SMNVEV, per germline (reference sequence). V was pared by 4 bases and J by 3 bases, with 15 bases between. This chain's CDR3 is CASSSPGAGHTEAFF. The CDR3 coding sequence is TGTGCCAGCAGTTCACCCGGGGCAGGACACACTGAAGCTTTCTTT.

CDR3 nucleotides: TGTGCCACCAGCAGCTTACAGGGGGGCTATGGCTACACCTTC. It yields the protein CATSSLQGGYGYTF. The chain is built from TRBV15 and TRBJ1-2; 8 bases agree with TRBD1. The germline CDR1 and CDR2 sequences are LNHNV and YYDKDF (reference sequence). CDR3 length equals 14 residues. After removal of 3 bases from V and 4 bases from J, the junction contained 4 bases not matched to a gene.

This clonotype was counted only a few times. The CDR3 region has the DNA TGCAGTGCCGAGAGCGGGAGCGCCTACGAGCAGTACTTC. This encodes CSAESGSAYEQYF. The V and J genes are TRBV20-1 and TRBJ2-7; 8 bases are shared with TRBD2. The CDR3 has 13 amino acids. Germline V gene data show CDR1 as DFQATT and CDR2 as SNEGSKA (reference sequence). Trimming removed 6 bases from V and 2 bases from J; junction bases left unmatched: 6.

In this sample, this clonotype turned up many times. The chain employs TRBV19 and TRBJ1-2; D remains unclear. Looked up from germline, CDR1 is LNHDA and CDR2 is SQIVND (reference sequence). V lost 4 bases and J lost 1, with 10 bases in between. The CDR3 spans 14 residues. The CDR3 DNA sequence: TGTGCCAGTAGTAAGTCGACAAGTAACTATGGCTACACCTTC. Residues: CASSKSTSNYGYTF.

This clonotype has a count of ten or more. The V call is TRBV27, the J call TRBJ2-7, with no clear D. Trimming took 5 bases from V and 4 from J, leaving 15 bases between them. The CDR3 has 14 amino acids. From germline, CDR1 is MNHEY and CDR2 SMNVEV (reference sequence). CDR3 in amino acids: CASSTRVGWYEQYF. For the CDR3, the DNA is TGTGCCAGCAGTACAAGGGTTGGCTGGTACGAGCAGTACTTC.

Of note for this clonotype: In this CDR3 the conserved last residue, phenylalanine or tryptophan, is missing, so a read error is likely. The limits of the CDR3 on the DNA are not certain, so only TCRdb's listed CDR3 is given. V gene TRBV27 combines with J gene TRBJ1-2. Germline V gene sequence: CDR1 MNHEY, CDR2 SMNVEV (reference sequence). The CDR3 is 13 residues long, ends included. CDR3 loop: CASSWSSVYGYIS.

The chain employs TRBV19 and TRBJ2-2; D gene uncertain. The germline gives CDR1 LNHDA, CDR2 SQIVND (reference sequence). V was shortened by 8 bases and J by 5 bases, with 9 bases between the two germline ends. The CDR3 loop spans 12 amino acids. CDR3 DNA: TGTGCCAGTGACCTCGGGACCGGGGAGCTGTTTTTT. Encoded protein: CASDLGTGELFF.

The sample holds a few counts of this clonotype. This sequence joins TRBV5-1 and TRBJ1-3; D gene unclear. Trimming cost V 0 bases and J 0 bases, with 10 bases left between them. The CDR3 runs 16 residues. In germline, CDR1 is SGHRS, CDR2 YFSETQ. The CDR3: CASSLEGAYSGNTIYF. The CDR3 region has the DNA TGCGCCAGCAGCTTGGAGGGAGCTTACTCTGGAAACACCATATATTTT.

This chain connects TRBV11-2 to TRBJ1-6; D remains unclear. From germline, CDR1 is SGHAT and CDR2 FQNNGV. The CDR3 is 15 amino acids. Trimming shortened V by 3 bases and J by 11 bases, and 17 bases separated the two germline ends. The CDR3 sequence: CASSLGSSSLAPLHF. The CDR3 coding sequence is TGTGCCAGCAGCTTGGGCAGCTCATCACTAGCACCCCTCCACTTT.

In this sample, this clonotype turned up many times. This chain joins TRBV12-3 or TRBV12-4 and TRBJ2-5, with 12 bases matching TRBD2. This CDR3 is 16 amino acids long. V lost 5 bases, J lost 9 bases, and 13 bases stayed unmatched. DNA of the CDR3: TGTGCCAGCAGTCGGACTAGCGGGACTAATAGCGGGGCCCAGTACTTC. Translation gives CASSRTSGTNSGAQYF.

This clonotype was observed many times. The rearrangement uses TRBV5-1 and TRBJ2-7, with TRBD2 matching over 7 bases. Trimming cost V 4 bases and J 0 bases; bases outside gene matches: 7. The germline V gene encodes CDR1 SGHRS and CDR2 YFSETQ. The CDR3 is 15 residues long. The CDR3 is CASSRGPSGSYEQYF. CDR3 nucleotide sequence: TGCGCCAGCAGCCGAGGTCCTAGCGGCTCCTACGAGCAGTACTTC.

The sample holds many counts of this clonotype. The V and J genes are TRBV19 and TRBJ2-7; no clear D. V lost 7 bases and J lost 2, with 12 bases in between. The CDR3 has 13 residues. From germline, CDR1 is LNHDA and CDR2 SQIVND (reference sequence). CDR3 sequence (DNA): TGTGCCAGTAATGATACTCTTACCTACGAGCAGTACTTC. Its translation: CASNDTLTYEQYF.

This clonotype was found many times. The chain combines TRBV11-3 with TRBJ1-6; D unresolved. This CDR3 has 16 amino acids. Germline values: CDR1 SGHNT, CDR2 YENEEA. V lost 5 bases, J lost 10 bases, and 21 bases lay in between. The CDR3 sequence: CASSPHLFGRVSPLHF. CDR3 DNA: TGTGCCAGCAGCCCCCATTTGTTTGGTCGGGTCTCACCCCTCCACTTT.

This clonotype was observed at least ten times. The chain joins TRBV6-5 to TRBJ1-1; D ambiguous. Looked up from germline, CDR1 is MNHEY and CDR2 is SVGAGI. V dropped 4 bases and J dropped 0 bases, with 12 bases sitting between them. The CDR3 totals 15 residues. CDR3 amino acids: CASSSYFDMNTEAFF. In nucleotides, the CDR3 is TGTGCCAGCAGTTCTTACTTCGACATGAACACTGAAGCTTTCTTT.

There are many counts of this clonotype. The J gene is TRBJ2-7, the V gene TRBV2, with 8 bases matching TRBD2. Trimming at V came to 4 bases and at J to 5 bases, leaving 7 bases not matched to a gene. CDR1 SNHLY and CDR2 FYNNEI come from the germline V gene. The CDR3 is 14 residues long. The CDR3 sequence: CASSAGGRIDEQYF. DNA of the CDR3: TGTGCCAGCAGTGCGGGGGGGCGTATTGACGAGCAGTACTTC.